These 16 T cell receptor beta chains share one sample of origin, sequenced in a study of blood T cell repertoires in COVID-19. Libraries were prepared by immunoSEQ multiplex PCR; TCRdb keeps only in-frame clonotypes and omits some of them. The table has about 200,000 clones, around 90% seen once. Input material: peripheral blood. The receptors stem from a man in his sixties who had recovered from COVID-19.

The chain joins TRBV2 to TRBJ1-6, with TRBD1 matching over 11 bases. The CDR3 sequence is 15 residues long. CDR1 and CDR2 (germline): SNHLY, FYNNEI. The trim removed 2 bases at V and 9 bases at J, leaving 3 bases unmatched. CDR3 protein: CASSERTGGPSPLHF. The CDR3 DNA sequence: TGTGCCAGCAGTGAACGGACAGGGGGCCCTTCACCCCTCCACTTT.

J is TRBJ2-7 and V is TRBV27, with TRBD1 matching over 10 bases. Germline V gives CDR1 MNHEY, CDR2 SMNVEV (reference sequence). V trimming: 9 bases; J trimming: 0 bases; junction bases outside the gene matches: 17. The CDR3 runs 18 residues. Written as DNA, the CDR3 is TGTGCCAGTACTTTCCGGGACAGGGGTCTTTTGGTCTCCTACGAGCAGTACTTC. Its protein product is CASTFRDRGLLVSYEQYF.

The CDR3: CASTHVQETQYF. The CDR3 nucleotides read TGTGCCAGCACACACGTACAAGAGACCCAGTACTTC. The gene calls are TRBV11-2 and TRBJ2-5; no reliable D call. V lost 7 bases and J 2 bases, leaving 8 bases between the germline ends. The CDR3 loop spans 12 amino acids. Germline CDR1 is SGHAT and CDR2 is FQNNGV. Looking up the rest from reference TRBV11-2 and TRBJ2-5 gives the full variable domain: EAGVAQSPRYKIIEKRQSVAFWCNPISGHATLYWYQQILGQGPKLLIQFQNNGVVDDSQLPKDRFSAERLKGVDSTLKIQPAKLEDSAVYLCASTHVQETQYFGPGTRLLVL.

CDR3 nucleotides: TGCGCCAGCAGCCATACGACAGGGACTGGAAACACCATATATTTT. It encodes CASSHTTGTGNTIYF. V is TRBV5-1 and J is TRBJ1-3; 7 bases are a match to TRBD1. Germline V CDR1 and CDR2: SGHRS, YFSETQ. Unmatched junction bases numbered 6, after V lost 4 bases and J lost 2 bases. CDR3 length: 15 residues.

This chain links TRBV7-9 with TRBJ2-2; weak D call: TRBD2 (7 bases). The CDR3 is 17 amino acids. Germline CDR1 and CDR2: SEHNR and FQNEAQ (reference sequence). The V end lost 1 base, the J end lost 7 bases, and 19 bases lay between the germline ends. The CDR3 region has the DNA TGTGCCAGCAGCTTAGGCGGGCGGGGGCGCTTCATCGGGGAGCTGTTTTTT. Protein: CASSLGGRGRFIGELFF.

The genes are TRBV5-1 and TRBJ1-5; weak D call: TRBD1 (5 bases). Germline CDR1 and CDR2: SGHRS and YFSETQ. The V end lost 4 bases, the J end lost 5 bases, and 19 bases lay between the germline ends. This CDR3 comprises 16 residues. This chain's CDR3 is CASSQGPERPYQPQHF. The CDR3 DNA is TGCGCCAGCAGCCAGGGCCCCGAAAGACCCTATCAGCCCCAGCATTTT.

The rearrangement links TRBV9 to TRBJ2-5; possibly TRBD2 for D (6 bases). The CDR3 has 14 amino acids. Trimming stripped 0 bases from V and 2 bases from J, with 8 bases between. CDR1 and CDR2 from the germline V gene are SGDLS and YYNGEE. The DNA for the CDR3 is TGTGCCAGCAGCGTAGGTCGGGGGCAAGAGACCCAGTACTTC. Protein product: CASSVGRGQETQYF.

The CDR3: CASSQLDREGGYTF. CDR3 DNA: TGCGCCAGCAGCCAACTAGACAGGGAAGGTGGCTACACCTTC. The chain combines TRBV4-1 with TRBJ1-2, with 7 bases matching TRBD1. Germline V lookup: CDR1 MGHRA, CDR2 YSYEKL. The CDR3 is made up of 14 amino acids. Trimming at V came to 2 bases and at J to 7 bases, leaving 7 bases not matched to a gene.

V and J are TRBV19 and TRBJ1-5, with D unresolved. Germline V gene data show CDR1 as LNHDA and CDR2 as SQIVND (reference sequence). This CDR3 has 14 amino acids. Trimming pared 7 bases from V and 3 bases from J, leaving 13 bases between. The CDR3 DNA follows: TGTGCCAGTAAACCAAGACTGGTCAATCAGCCCCAGCATTTT. Translation gives CASKPRLVNQPQHF.

J is TRBJ1-2 and V is TRBV7-8, with D uncertain. Trimming removed 3 bases from V and 0 bases from J, with 11 bases in between. Germline V lookup: CDR1 SGHVS, CDR2 FQNEAQ. The CDR3 extends over 15 amino acids. CDR3 DNA sequence: TGTGCCAGCAGCTTTAGGAGGGCCACTAACTATGGCTACACCTTC. This encodes CASSFRRATNYGYTF.

This rearrangement joins TRBV9 to TRBJ2-1; D is possibly TRBD2 (5 bases). Looked up from germline, CDR1 is SGDLS and CDR2 is YYNGEE. This CDR3 has 16 amino acids. V was trimmed by 2 bases and J by 1 base, leaving 13 bases between them. Written as DNA, the CDR3 is TGTGCCAGCAGCGTTGGAGGAGGTGCTTCCTACAATGAGCAGTTCTTC. Translation gives CASSVGGGASYNEQFF. Variable domain in full (rest from reference TRBV9 and TRBJ2-1): DSGVTQTPKHLITATGQRVTLRCSPRSGDLSVYWYQQSLDQGLQFLIQYYNGEERAKGNILERFSAQQFPDLHSELNLSSLELGDSALYFCASSVGGGASYNEQFFGPGTRLTVL.

V and J are TRBV7-3 and TRBJ1-6; D possibly corresponds to TRBD1 (6 bases). Germline CDR1 and CDR2: SGHTA and FQGTGA. The length of the CDR3 is 16 residues. The V end was cut by 5 bases, the J end by 5 bases, with 16 bases between. CDR3 amino acids: CASSLMGAIDNSPLHF. DNA for the CDR3: TGTGCCAGCAGCCTCATGGGGGCTATAGATAATTCACCCCTCCACTTT.

The J gene is TRBJ2-1, the V gene TRBV19; tentatively, D is TRBD1 (6 bases). Germline V gene data show CDR1 as LNHDA and CDR2 as SQIVND (reference sequence). V was shortened by 5 bases and J by 0 bases, with 11 bases between the two germline ends. The CDR3 has 15 amino acids. The DNA for the CDR3 is TGTGCCAGTAGTCCACAGGGCCTCTCCTACAATGAGCAGTTCTTC. Encoded protein: CASSPQGLSYNEQFF.

The chain couples TRBV19 to TRBJ2-1, with D perhaps matching TRBD1 (5 bases). V lost 8 bases and J lost 6, with 20 bases in between. The CDR3 has 15 residues. Per germline, CDR1 LNHDA and CDR2 SQIVND (reference sequence). The CDR3 sequence: CASQYSSTGVNEQFF. In DNA, the CDR3 is TGTGCCAGTCAGTATAGTAGCACAGGAGTCAATGAGCAGTTCTTC. The entire variable domain, with the rest obtained from reference TRBV19 and TRBJ2-1, is as follows: DGGITQSPKYLFRKEGQNVTLSCEQNLNHDAMYWYRQDPGQGLRLIYYSQIVNDFQKGDIAEGYSVSREKKESFPLTVTSAQKNPTAFYLCASQYSSTGVNEQFFGPGTRLTVL.

This sequence joins TRBV28 and TRBJ1-1, with 8 bases that match TRBD1. Germline values: CDR1 MDHEN, CDR2 SYDVKM. J lost 1 base, V lost 8 bases, and 3 bases had no gene match. CDR3 size: 13 residues. In nucleotides, the CDR3 is TGTGCCAGCCGCGGGACAGGGAACACTGAAGCTTTCTTT. It translates to CASRGTGNTEAFF.

As regards this clone: Distinct nucleotide sequences in the sample also encode this CDR3. The J gene is TRBJ1-4, the V gene TRBV2; 9 nucleotides line up with TRBD1. The CDR3 sequence is 14 residues long. Germline V lookup: CDR1 SNHLY, CDR2 FYNNEI. Trimming took 6 bases from V and 8 from J; bases not matched to a gene: 7. CDR3 region: CASSQDRGGEKLFF. The CDR3 region has the DNA TGTGCCAGCAGCCAGGACAGGGGTGGAGAAAAACTGTTTTTT.